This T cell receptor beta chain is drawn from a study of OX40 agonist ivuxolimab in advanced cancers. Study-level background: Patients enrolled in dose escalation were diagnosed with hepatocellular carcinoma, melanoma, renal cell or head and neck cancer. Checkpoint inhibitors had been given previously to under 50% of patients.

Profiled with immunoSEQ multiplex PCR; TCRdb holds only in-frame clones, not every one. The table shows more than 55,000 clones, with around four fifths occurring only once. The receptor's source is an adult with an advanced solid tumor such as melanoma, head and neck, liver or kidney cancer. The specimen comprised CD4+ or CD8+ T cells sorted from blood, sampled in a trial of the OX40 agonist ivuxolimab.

Here the CDR3 reads CASSPGLAGEFSYNEQFF. The CDR3 DNA follows: TGTGCCAGCAGTCCGGGACTAGCGGGGGAATTCTCCTACAATGAGCAGTTCTTC. The rearrangement links TRBV27 to TRBJ2-1; TRBD2 matches 14 bases. CDR3 length: 18 amino acids. CDR1 is MNHEY and CDR2 is SMNVEV in the germline V gene (reference sequence). V dropped 5 bases and J dropped 0; count of bases not matched to a gene: 6.